This T cell receptor (beta chain) stems from a study of blood T cell repertoires in COVID-19. Only in-frame clones appear in the TCRdb table, and some are missing; sequencing was by immunoSEQ multiplex PCR. The sample has 250,000 to 300,000 clones; about 90% are singletons. V shed 4 bases, J shed 2 bases, and the junction held 3 bases outside the gene matches. Germline V gives CDR1 LGHNA, CDR2 YSLEER. There are 15 residues in the CDR3. This TCR derives from a human donor in a cohort exposed to, infected with or recovered from COVID-19 (not recorded which). The donor label of this sample is uncertain. The sample comprised PBMCs or T cells enriched from blood (not recorded which). The chain employs TRBV4-3 and TRBJ2-7; the match to TRBD1 covers 12 bases. The CDR3 protein is CASSPGTGGPYEQYF. CDR3 nucleotide sequence: TGCGCCAGCAGCCCCGGGACAGGGGGCCCCTACGAGCAGTACTTC.